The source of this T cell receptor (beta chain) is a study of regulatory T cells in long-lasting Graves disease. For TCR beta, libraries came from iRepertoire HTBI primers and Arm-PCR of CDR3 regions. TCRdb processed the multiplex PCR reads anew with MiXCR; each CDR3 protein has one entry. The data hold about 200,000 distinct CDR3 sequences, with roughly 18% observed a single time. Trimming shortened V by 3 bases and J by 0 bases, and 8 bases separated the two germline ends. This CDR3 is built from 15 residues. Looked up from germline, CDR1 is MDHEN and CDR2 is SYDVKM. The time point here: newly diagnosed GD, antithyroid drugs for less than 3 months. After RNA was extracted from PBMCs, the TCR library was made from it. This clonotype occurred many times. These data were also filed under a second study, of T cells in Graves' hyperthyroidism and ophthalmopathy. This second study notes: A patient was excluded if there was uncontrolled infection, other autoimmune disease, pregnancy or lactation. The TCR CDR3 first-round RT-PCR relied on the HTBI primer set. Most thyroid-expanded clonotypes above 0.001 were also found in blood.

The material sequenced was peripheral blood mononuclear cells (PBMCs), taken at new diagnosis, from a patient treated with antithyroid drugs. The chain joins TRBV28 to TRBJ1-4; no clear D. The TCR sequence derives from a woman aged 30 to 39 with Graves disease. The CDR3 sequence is CASSLGTTTNEKLFF. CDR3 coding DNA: TGTGCCAGCAGTTTGGGAACTACAACTAATGAAAAACTGTTTTTT.